A single sample gave rise to the 26 T cell receptor beta chains below, sequenced in a study of naive and memory T cell subsets. The beta constant-region primer was an equimolar mix of two oligonucleotides covering TRBC1 and TRBC2. Four rounds of PCR amplified the ligated cDNA using nested alpha and beta constant-region primers plus SP2. A single record per CDR3 protein comes from TCRdb applying MiXCR to the UMI-ligation and nested PCR reads. The sample contains over 65,000 distinct CDR3 sequences, over 9% of which appear only once. Sequencing used naive CD8+ T cells from blood. These receptors were obtained from a human donor in good health.

The sample holds a few counts of this clonotype. The chain joins TRBV4-3 to TRBJ1-5; no clear D. CDR3 length: 17 amino acids. Trimming removed 0 bases at V and 1 base at J, with 13 bases between. Germline values: CDR1 LGHNA, CDR2 YSLEER. DNA for the CDR3: TGCGCCAGCAGCCAAGATCCTGCTGGAGGAAGCAATCAGCCCCAGCATTTT. Translated, it gives CASSQDPAGGSNQPQHF.

The rearrangement joins TRBV6-1 to TRBJ2-1, with D perhaps TRBD1 (5 bases). Trimming took 4 bases from V and 0 from J, leaving 7 bases between them. Germline V CDR1 and CDR2: MNHNS, SASEGT. The CDR3 runs to 14 residues. The CDR3 DNA is TGTGCCAGCAGTGTAAGGGGCTCCTACAATGAGCAGTTCTTC. As protein: CASSVRGSYNEQFF.

This clonotype was seen at least ten times. The rearrangement uses TRBV9 and TRBJ2-2; D is possibly TRBD2 (6 bases). The germline gives CDR1 SGDLS, CDR2 YYNGEE. The CDR3 sequence is 15 residues long. The V end was cut by 2 bases, the J end by 6 bases, with 14 bases between. The CDR3 is CASSVGGAVPGELFF. In DNA, the CDR3 is TGTGCCAGCAGCGTGGGGGGAGCGGTCCCCGGGGAGCTGTTTTTT.

V is TRBV2 and J is TRBJ1-6, with 7 bases lining up with TRBD1. Losses at the gene ends were 5 bases for V and 5 bases for J; bases not matched to a gene: 12. The CDR3 has 17 residues. Germline V lookup: CDR1 SNHLY, CDR2 FYNNEI. CDR3 sequence reads: CASSQRAPTGDNSPLHF. The CDR3 DNA sequence: TGTGCCAGCAGTCAACGAGCGCCTACAGGGGATAATTCACCCCTCCACTTT.

The V gene is TRBV5-1, the J gene TRBJ2-1; D is perhaps TRBD1 or TRBD2 (5 bases each). V lost 2 bases, J lost 10 bases, and 7 bases lay in between. CDR1 SGHRS and CDR2 YFSETQ come from the germline V gene. The length of the CDR3 is 11 residues. CDR3 loop: CASSFGTEQFF. The CDR3 nucleotides read TGCGCCAGCAGCTTCGGGACGGAGCAGTTCTTC.

The J gene is TRBJ2-2, the V gene TRBV9; D is possibly TRBD1 or TRBD2 (5 bases each). V lost 1 base and J lost 0, with 10 bases in between. CDR1 is SGDLS, CDR2 YYNGEE, per germline. This CDR3 comprises 16 residues. The CDR3, as DNA: TGTGCCAGCAGCGTACTGGGGGAAGCGAACACCGGGGAGCTGTTTTTT. This encodes CASSVLGEANTGELFF. Complete variable domain (other parts from reference TRBV9 and TRBJ2-2): DSGVTQTPKHLITATGQRVTLRCSPRSGDLSVYWYQQSLDQGLQFLIQYYNGEERAKGNILERFSAQQFPDLHSELNLSSLELGDSALYFCASSVLGEANTGELFFGEGSRLTVL.

This clonotype has at least ten counts. The chain employs TRBV4-3 and TRBJ2-1; 10 nucleotides line up with TRBD1. The CDR3 covers 16 residues. The V gene's germline CDR1 is LGHNA and CDR2 YSLEER. V shed 4 bases, J shed 6 bases, and the junction held 9 bases outside the gene matches. The CDR3: CASSPDDRGLRNEQFF. CDR3 in DNA: TGCGCCAGCAGCCCAGATGACAGGGGGCTTCGCAATGAGCAGTTCTTC.

This sequence joins TRBV14 and TRBJ2-3, with 8 bases lining up with TRBD2. Germline CDR1 and CDR2: SGHDN and FVKESK. The CDR3 is made up of 16 amino acids. Trimming took 0 bases from V and 3 from J; bases not matched to a gene: 5. DNA of the CDR3: TGTGCCAGCAGCCAAGATCTAACGGGAGGGACAGATACGCAGTATTTT. Translation gives CASSQDLTGGTDTQYF.

This clonotype was counted a few times. V and J are TRBV13 and TRBJ1-5; 8 bases are shared with TRBD1. The CDR3 sequence is 20 residues long. V lost 4 bases, J lost 2 bases, and 19 bases stayed unmatched. Germline CDR1 reads PRHDT; CDR2 reads FYEKMQ (reference sequence). The CDR3 DNA is TGTGCCAGCAGCTACCAGGGGGCACTACACACAATTGGGGGCAATCAGCCCCAGCATTTT. Protein sequence: CASSYQGALHTIGGNQPQHF.

The sample holds many counts of this clonotype. The chain joins TRBV29-1 to TRBJ2-7, with D unresolved. The germline V gene has CDR1 SQVTM and CDR2 ANQGSEA. The CDR3 sequence is 12 residues long. The V end was cut by 5 bases, the J end by 3 bases, with 11 bases between. CDR3 sequence reads: CSVLGRLYEQYF. Written as DNA, the CDR3 is TGCAGCGTTCTGGGAAGGCTCTACGAGCAGTACTTC.

This clonotype was seen only a few times. V usage is TRBV27 and J usage is TRBJ2-7; TRBD2 matches 7 bases. The CDR3 runs to 14 residues. J lost 4 bases, V lost 4 bases, and 7 bases had no gene match. CDR1 and CDR2 (germline): MNHEY, SMNVEV (reference sequence). The CDR3 nucleotides are TGTGCCAGCAGTTCAAGACTAGCCGAGTACGAGCAGTACTTC. Protein product: CASSSRLAEYEQYF.

This clonotype was seen ten or more times. The CDR3: CASSGGAGEQFF. The CDR3 nucleotides are TGTGCCAGCAGCGGGGGCGCCGGTGAGCAGTTCTTC. The chain combines TRBV13 with TRBJ2-1; perhaps TRBD1 as D (6 bases). CDR3 length: 12 residues. CDR1 PRHDT and CDR2 FYEKMQ come from the germline V gene (reference sequence). Trimming left V 5 bases short and J 9 bases short, with 11 bases between.

This clonotype was seen ten or more times. The chain is built from TRBV7-9 and TRBJ2-7; D gene ambiguous. V was cut by 3 bases and J by 4 bases, with 7 bases left in between. Germline CDR1 reads SEHNR; CDR2 reads FQNEAQ (reference sequence). The CDR3 is made up of 12 amino acids. Here the CDR3 reads CASSFGSYEQYF. CDR3 DNA: TGTGCCAGCAGCTTCGGTAGTTACGAGCAGTACTTC.

This clonotype was counted between two and nine times. The chain joins TRBV6-6 to TRBJ2-1, with 10 nucleotides matching TRBD2. The V gene's germline CDR1 is MNHNY and CDR2 SVGAGI (reference sequence). The CDR3 is 19 amino acids. After removal of 7 bases from V and 4 bases from J, the junction contained 19 bases not matched to a gene. The CDR3 nucleotides read TGTGCCAGCAACCGGAAAGCTAGCGGGAGTGATGGAAGGTACAATGAGCAGTTCTTC. Translation gives CASNRKASGSDGRYNEQFF.

This sequence joins TRBV28 and TRBJ1-5; D is undetermined. The length of the CDR3 is 16 residues. The V end was cut by 6 bases, the J end by 6 bases, with 21 bases between. Germline V gene data show CDR1 as MDHEN and CDR2 as SYDVKM. The DNA of the CDR3 is TGTGCCAGCAGCCCCGACCGGGCCCTAACACGTCAGCCCCAGCATTTT. This gives the protein CASSPDRALTRQPQHF.

A remark on this clonotype: A clone one base away is much larger, so this may be a read error. Given the absence of the conserved phenylalanine or tryptophan at the CDR3 end, a read error is likely. V gene TRBV29-1 combines with J gene TRBJ2-1; D uncertain. Trimming removed 1 base from V and 8 bases from J, with 18 bases in between. CDR1 is SQVTM and CDR2 is ANQGSEA in the germline V gene. The CDR3 has 15 amino acids. As DNA, the CDR3 is TGCAGCGTTGAAGTGGCGACTTTTATCTCCGATGAGCAGTTCTCC. It yields the protein CSVEVATFISDEQFS.

This clonotype was seen many times. The genes are TRBV7-2 and TRBJ2-5; 7 nucleotides align to TRBD1. Germline values: CDR1 SGHTA, CDR2 FQGNSA. The CDR3 length is 14 residues. V gave up 5 bases and J gave up 4 bases; unmatched junction bases: 7. The CDR3 loop is CASSPGQGVETQYF. The CDR3 DNA reads TGTGCCAGCAGCCCAGGGCAGGGGGTAGAGACCCAGTACTTC.

This clonotype was seen repeatedly, ten times or more. This sequence joins TRBV12-3 or TRBV12-4 and TRBJ2-7, with TRBD1 matching over 9 bases. V lost 0 bases to trimming and J lost 4 bases; unmatched junction nucleotides: 4. This CDR3 has 15 amino acids. CDR3 in DNA: TGTGCCAGCAGTTTAGCGGACAGGGGCCTTTACGAGCAGTACTTC. This sequence encodes CASSLADRGLYEQYF.

A few counts support this clonotype. The CDR3 nucleotides are TGTGCCATCAGTGTACGGGGACAGACCTCCTACGAGCAGTACTTC. Encoded protein: CAISVRGQTSYEQYF. This rearrangement joins TRBV10-3 to TRBJ2-7, with 7 bases that match TRBD1. The V gene end was trimmed by 4 bases and the J gene end by 0 bases; junction bases not matched to a gene: 6. Germline loops: CDR1 ENHRY, CDR2 SYGVKD. This CDR3 has 15 amino acids.

A few counts support this clonotype. V and J are TRBV6-6 and TRBJ2-3, with TRBD1 identical over 8 bases. CDR1 MNHNY and CDR2 SVGAGI come from the germline V gene (reference sequence). The CDR3 covers 20 residues. V lost 0 bases to trimming and J lost 4 bases; unmatched junction nucleotides: 18. The CDR3 reads CASSYSYSAPGQGPPDTQYF. The CDR3 nucleotides are TGTGCCAGCAGTTACTCGTACTCGGCCCCCGGACAGGGTCCCCCAGATACGCAGTATTTT.

This clonotype has just a few counts. The chain joins TRBV6-5 to TRBJ2-7; the D gene could be TRBD1 or TRBD2 (6 bases each). The germline V and J ends were trimmed by 5 bases and 4 bases, with 18 bases remaining between them. This CDR3 contains 15 residues. Germline CDR1 is MNHEY and CDR2 is SVGAGI. CDR3 loop: CASSPTGPSEYEQYF. For the CDR3, the DNA is TGTGCCAGCAGTCCTACAGGGCCTAGCGAATACGAGCAGTACTTC.

This clonotype was counted only a few times. J is TRBJ2-3 and V is TRBV30, with TRBD2 as a possible D gene (6 bases). The CDR3 sequence is 15 residues long. Germline V gene sequence: CDR1 GTSNPN, CDR2 SVGIG (reference sequence). V was pared by 0 bases and J by 1 base, with 11 bases between. CDR3 sequence (DNA): TGTGCCTGGAGTGTAGGCGCTAGCGGCACAGATACGCAGTATTTT. This encodes CAWSVGASGTDTQYF.

This clonotype has just a few counts. J is TRBJ2-5 and V is TRBV9; D is perhaps TRBD2 (7 bases). With 3 bases removed from V and 2 bases from J, the gap between germline ends came to 14 bases. There are 15 residues in the CDR3. Germline CDR1 is SGDLS and CDR2 is YYNGEE. The DNA for the CDR3 is TGTGCCAGCAGCGAGGGGGGAGGGCGACAAGAGACCCAGTACTTC. Translation gives CASSEGGGRQETQYF.

This clonotype was seen at least ten times. This rearrangement joins TRBV4-3 to TRBJ2-1, with D perhaps matching TRBD2 (7 bases). V was cut by 1 base and J by 7 bases, with 14 bases left in between. Germline loops: CDR1 LGHNA, CDR2 YSLEER. The CDR3 runs to 15 residues. CDR3 nucleotide sequence: TGCGCCAGCAGCCAAGTGGGGGGGGCCAGGAATGAGCAGTTCTTC. Encoded protein: CASSQVGGARNEQFF.

This clonotype was seen many times. The chain recombines TRBV2 with TRBJ2-1; D not certain. CDR1 and CDR2 from the germline V gene are SNHLY and FYNNEI. This CDR3 comprises 11 residues. The V end was cut by 8 bases, the J end by 4 bases, with 6 bases between. The CDR3 is CASLGYNEQFF. The CDR3 bases are TGTGCCAGCTTGGGGTACAATGAGCAGTTCTTC.

The rearrangement links TRBV30 to TRBJ2-1; D is possibly TRBD1 or TRBD2 (6 bases each). CDR1 is GTSNPN, CDR2 SVGIG, per germline (reference sequence). Trimming removed 2 bases from V and 5 bases from J, with 10 bases in between. The CDR3 is made up of 13 amino acids. The CDR3: CAWSPGANNEQFF. For the CDR3, the DNA is TGTGCCTGGAGTCCGGGGGCTAACAATGAGCAGTTCTTC.